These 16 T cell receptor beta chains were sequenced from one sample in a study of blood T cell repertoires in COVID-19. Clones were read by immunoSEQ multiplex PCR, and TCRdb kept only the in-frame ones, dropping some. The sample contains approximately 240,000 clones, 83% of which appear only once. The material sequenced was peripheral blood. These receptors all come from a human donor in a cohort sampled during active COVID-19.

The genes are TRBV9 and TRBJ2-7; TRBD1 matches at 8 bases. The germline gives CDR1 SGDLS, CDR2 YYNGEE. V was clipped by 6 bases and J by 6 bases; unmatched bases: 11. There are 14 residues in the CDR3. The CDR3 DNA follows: TGTGCCAGCAACTTAGGACAGGGAAGAGGCGAGCAGTACTTC. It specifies CASNLGQGRGEQYF.

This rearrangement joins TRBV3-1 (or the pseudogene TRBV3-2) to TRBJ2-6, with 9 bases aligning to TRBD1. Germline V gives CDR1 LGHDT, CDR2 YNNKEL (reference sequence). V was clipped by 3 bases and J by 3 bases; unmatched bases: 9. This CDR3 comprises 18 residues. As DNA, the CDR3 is TGTGCCAGCAGCCATGAGGGACAGGGCACGTATGGGGCCAACGTCCTGACTTTC. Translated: CASSHEGQGTYGANVLTF.

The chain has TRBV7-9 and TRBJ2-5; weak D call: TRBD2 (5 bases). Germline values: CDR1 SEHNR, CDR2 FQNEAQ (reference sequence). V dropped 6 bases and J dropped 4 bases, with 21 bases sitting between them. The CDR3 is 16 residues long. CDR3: CASSSGGTPRAETQYF. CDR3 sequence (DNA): TGTGCCAGCAGTTCAGGAGGTACCCCTCGGGCAGAGACCCAGTACTTC.

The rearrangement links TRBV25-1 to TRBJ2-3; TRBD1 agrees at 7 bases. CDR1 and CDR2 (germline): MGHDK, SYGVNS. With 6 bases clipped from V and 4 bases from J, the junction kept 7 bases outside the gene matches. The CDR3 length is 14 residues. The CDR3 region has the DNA TGTGCCAGCAGCCCACAGGGGTGGTCAGATACGCAGTATTTT. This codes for CASSPQGWSDTQYF.

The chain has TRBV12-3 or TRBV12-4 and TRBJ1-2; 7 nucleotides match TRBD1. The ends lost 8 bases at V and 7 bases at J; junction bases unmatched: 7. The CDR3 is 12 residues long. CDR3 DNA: TGTGCCAGCCTACGACAGGGCTCTGGCTACACCTTC. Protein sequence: CASLRQGSGYTF.

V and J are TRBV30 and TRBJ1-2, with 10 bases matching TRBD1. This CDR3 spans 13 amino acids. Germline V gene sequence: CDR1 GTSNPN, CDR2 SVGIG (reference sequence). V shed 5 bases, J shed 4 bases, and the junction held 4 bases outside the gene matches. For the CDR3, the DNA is TGTGCCTGGGACAGGGGGCTTGGCTATGGCTACACCTTC. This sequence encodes CAWDRGLGYGYTF. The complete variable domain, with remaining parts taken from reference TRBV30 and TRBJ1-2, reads SQTIHQWPATLVQPVGSPLSLECTVEGTSNPNLYWYRQAAGRGLQLLFYSVGIGQISSEVPQNLSASRPQDRQFILSSKKLLLSDSGFYLCAWDRGLGYGYTFGSGTRLTVV.

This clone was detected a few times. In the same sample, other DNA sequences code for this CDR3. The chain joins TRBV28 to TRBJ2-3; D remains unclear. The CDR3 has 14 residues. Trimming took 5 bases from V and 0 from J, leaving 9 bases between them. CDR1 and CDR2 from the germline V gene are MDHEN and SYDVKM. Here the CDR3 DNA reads TGTGCCAGCAGTAGCGAAACTAGCACAGATACGCAGTATTTT. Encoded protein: CASSSETSTDTQYF. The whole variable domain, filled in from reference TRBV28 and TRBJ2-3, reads DVKVTQSSRYLVKRTGEKVFLECVQDMDHENMFWYRQDPGLGLRLIYFSYDVKMKEKGDIPEGYSVSREKKERFSLILESASTNQTSMYLCASSSETSTDTQYFGPGTRLTVL.

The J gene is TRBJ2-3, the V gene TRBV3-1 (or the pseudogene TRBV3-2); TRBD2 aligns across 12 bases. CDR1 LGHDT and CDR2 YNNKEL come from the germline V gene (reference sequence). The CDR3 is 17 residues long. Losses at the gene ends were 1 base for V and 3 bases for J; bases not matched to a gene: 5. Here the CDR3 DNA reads TGTGCCAGCAGCCAAGCACCTAGCGGGGGGGCTACAGATACGCAGTATTTT. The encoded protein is CASSQAPSGGATDTQYF.

The CDR3 region has the DNA TGCGCCAGCAGCCAAGTACTAGCGGGAGGGCGGGAGCAGTTCTTC. Translated, it gives CASSQVLAGGREQFF. The rearrangement uses TRBV4-1 and TRBJ2-1; 13 positions match TRBD2. This CDR3 is 15 amino acids long. Germline V CDR1 and CDR2: MGHRA, YSYEKL. Trimming removed 1 base from V and 10 bases from J; junction bases left unmatched: 4.

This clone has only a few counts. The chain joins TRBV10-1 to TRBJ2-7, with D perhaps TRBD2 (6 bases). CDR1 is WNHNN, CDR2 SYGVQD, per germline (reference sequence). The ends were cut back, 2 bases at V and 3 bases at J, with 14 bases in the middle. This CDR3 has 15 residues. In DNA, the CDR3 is TGCGCCAGCAGTGAGGGTATCTCGGGGGTCTACGAGCAGTACTTC. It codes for CASSEGISGVYEQYF.

The CDR3 DNA reads as TGTGCCAGCAGTGAAGCGCTAGGGGAGGGGTATGGCTACACCTTC. It codes for CASSEALGEGYGYTF. The rearrangement joins TRBV6-1 to TRBJ1-2; D perhaps matches TRBD1 (5 bases). This CDR3 region has 15 residues. Germline V gene sequence: CDR1 MNHNS, CDR2 SASEGT. V shed 0 bases and J shed 5 bases, with 13 bases lying between them.

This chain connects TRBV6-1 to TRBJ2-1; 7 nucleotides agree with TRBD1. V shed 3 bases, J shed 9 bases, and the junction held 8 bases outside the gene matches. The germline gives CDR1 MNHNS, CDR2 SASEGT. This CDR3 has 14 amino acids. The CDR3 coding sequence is TGTGCCAGCAGTGAGATAGACAGGGAAAGTGAGCAGTTCTTC. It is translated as CASSEIDRESEQFF.

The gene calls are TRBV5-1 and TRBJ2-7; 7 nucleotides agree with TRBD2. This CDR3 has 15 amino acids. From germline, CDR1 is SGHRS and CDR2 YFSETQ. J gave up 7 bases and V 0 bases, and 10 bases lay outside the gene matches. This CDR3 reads CASSLAVGGPKEQYF. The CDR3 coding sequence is TGCGCCAGCAGCTTGGCGGTGGGAGGGCCAAAAGAGCAGTACTTC.

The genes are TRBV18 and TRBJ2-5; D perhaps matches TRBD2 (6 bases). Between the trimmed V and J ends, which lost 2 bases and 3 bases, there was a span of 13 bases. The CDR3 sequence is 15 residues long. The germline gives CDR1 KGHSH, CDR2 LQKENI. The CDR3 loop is CASSPEIGGEETQYF. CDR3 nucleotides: TGTGCCAGCTCACCAGAAATCGGGGGTGAAGAGACCCAGTACTTC.

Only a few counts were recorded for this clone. CDR3 bases: TGTGCCAGCAGCCTCCGGACAGTGAACACTGAAGCTTTCTTT. It codes for CASSLRTVNTEAFF. The chain combines TRBV3-1 (or the pseudogene TRBV3-2) with TRBJ1-1, with TRBD1 as a possible D gene (6 bases). CDR1 is LGHDT, CDR2 YNNKEL, per germline (reference sequence). Trimming stripped 4 bases from V and 0 bases from J, with 9 bases between. This CDR3 contains 14 residues.

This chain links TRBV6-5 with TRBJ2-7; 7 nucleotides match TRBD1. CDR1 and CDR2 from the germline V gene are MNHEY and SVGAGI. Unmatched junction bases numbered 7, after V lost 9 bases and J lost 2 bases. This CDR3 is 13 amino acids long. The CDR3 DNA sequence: TGTGCCAGTCGAAGGGACAGCACCTACGAGCAGTACTTC. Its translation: CASRRDSTYEQYF.